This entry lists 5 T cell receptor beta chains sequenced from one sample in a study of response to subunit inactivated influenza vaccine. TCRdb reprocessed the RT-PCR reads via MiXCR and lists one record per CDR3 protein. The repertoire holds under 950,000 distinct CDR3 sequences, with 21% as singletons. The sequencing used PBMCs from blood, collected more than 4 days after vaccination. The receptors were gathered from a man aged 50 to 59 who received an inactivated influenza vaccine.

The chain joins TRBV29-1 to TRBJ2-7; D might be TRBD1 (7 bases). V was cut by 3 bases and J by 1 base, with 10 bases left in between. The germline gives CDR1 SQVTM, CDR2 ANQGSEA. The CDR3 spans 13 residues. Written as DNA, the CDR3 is TGCAGCGTTGAGGCAGGGGGGTCCTACGAGCAGTACTTC. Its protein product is CSVEAGGSYEQYF.

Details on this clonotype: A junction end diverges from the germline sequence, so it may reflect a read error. The CDR3, as DNA: TGTGCTAGCACCTTCGGTGGGGGCTTGCCCCAGCATTTT. This gives the protein CASTFGGGLPQHF. The J gene is TRBJ1-5, the V gene TRBV7-7; D is possibly TRBD1 (6 bases). In germline, CDR1 is SSHAT, CDR2 FNYEAQ (reference sequence). This CDR3 comprises 13 residues.

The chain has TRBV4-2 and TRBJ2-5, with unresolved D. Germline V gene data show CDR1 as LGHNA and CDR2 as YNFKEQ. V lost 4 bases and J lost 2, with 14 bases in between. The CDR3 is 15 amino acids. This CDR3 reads CASSRAVFPQETQYF. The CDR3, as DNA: TGTGCCAGCAGCCGGGCGGTTTTCCCACAAGAGACCCAGTACTTC.

The CDR3, as DNA: TGTGCCAGCATTTCCTTGCCATTTCGGGGCGGGGAGCTGTTTTTT. Protein: CASISLPFRGGELFF. This chain connects TRBV7-8 to TRBJ2-2; perhaps TRBD2 as D (5 bases). Deletions cut 7 bases from V and 7 bases from J, with 19 bases between. Germline loops: CDR1 SGHVS, CDR2 FQNEAQ. The CDR3 is 15 residues long.

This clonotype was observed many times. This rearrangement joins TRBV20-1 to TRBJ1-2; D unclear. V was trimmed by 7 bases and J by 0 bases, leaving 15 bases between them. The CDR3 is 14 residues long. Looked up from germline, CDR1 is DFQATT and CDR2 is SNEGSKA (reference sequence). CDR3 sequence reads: CSVTRPGTNYGYTF. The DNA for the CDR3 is TGCAGTGTCACTCGACCGGGAACTAACTATGGCTACACCTTC.